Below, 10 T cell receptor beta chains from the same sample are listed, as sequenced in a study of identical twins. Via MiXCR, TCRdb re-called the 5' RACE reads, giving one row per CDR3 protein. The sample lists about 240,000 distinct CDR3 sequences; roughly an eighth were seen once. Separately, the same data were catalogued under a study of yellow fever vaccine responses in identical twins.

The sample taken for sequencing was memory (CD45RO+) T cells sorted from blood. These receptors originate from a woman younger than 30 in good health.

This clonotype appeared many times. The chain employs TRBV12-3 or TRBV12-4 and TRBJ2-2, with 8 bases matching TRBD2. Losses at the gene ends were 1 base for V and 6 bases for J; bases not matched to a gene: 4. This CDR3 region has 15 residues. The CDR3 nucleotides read TGTGCCAGCAGTTTAGGAGCTAGCGGGCCCGGGGAGCTGTTTTTT. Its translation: CASSLGASGPGELFF.

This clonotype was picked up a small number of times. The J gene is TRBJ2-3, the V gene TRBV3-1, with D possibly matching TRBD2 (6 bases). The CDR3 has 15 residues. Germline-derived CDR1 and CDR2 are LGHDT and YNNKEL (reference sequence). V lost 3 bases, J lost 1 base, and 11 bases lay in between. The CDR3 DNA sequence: TGTGCCAGCAGCCATGGCGGAGGGGGCACAGATACGCAGTATTTT. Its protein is CASSHGGGGTDTQYF.

CDR3 sequence (DNA): TGTGCCAGCAGAGAGGTTAATTCACCCCTCCACTTT. Amino acids: CASREVNSPLHF. The rearrangement joins TRBV28 to TRBJ1-6; D is unresolved. In germline, CDR1 is MDHEN, CDR2 SYDVKM. This CDR3 has 12 residues. V lost 6 bases and J lost 6, with 6 bases in between. The complete variable domain, with remaining parts taken from reference TRBV28 and TRBJ1-6, reads DVKVTQSSRYLVKRTGEKVFLECVQDMDHENMFWYRQDPGLGLRLIYFSYDVKMKEKGDIPEGYSVSREKKERFSLILESASTNQTSMYLCASREVNSPLHFGNGTRLTVT.

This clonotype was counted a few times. Here the CDR3 DNA reads TGTGCCAGCAGCCACAGAACCCGAGAAGGTTCACCCCTCCACTTT. Translation gives CASSHRTREGSPLHF. The chain combines TRBV3-1 with TRBJ1-6, with D unresolved. The CDR3 sequence is 15 residues long. Trimming stripped 3 bases from V and 9 bases from J, with 15 bases between. CDR1 LGHDT and CDR2 YNNKEL come from the germline V gene (reference sequence).

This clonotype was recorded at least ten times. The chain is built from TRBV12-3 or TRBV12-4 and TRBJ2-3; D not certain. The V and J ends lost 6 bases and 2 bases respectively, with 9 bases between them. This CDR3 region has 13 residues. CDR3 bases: TGTGCCAGCAGCGAAGGGAACACAGATACGCAGTATTTT. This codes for CASSEGNTDTQYF.

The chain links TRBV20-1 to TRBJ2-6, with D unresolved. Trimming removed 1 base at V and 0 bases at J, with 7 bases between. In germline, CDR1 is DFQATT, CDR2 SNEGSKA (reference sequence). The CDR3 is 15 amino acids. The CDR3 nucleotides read TGCAGTGCTAGAGCACAGAGCTCTGGGGCCAACGTCCTGACTTTC. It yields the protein CSARAQSSGANVLTF.

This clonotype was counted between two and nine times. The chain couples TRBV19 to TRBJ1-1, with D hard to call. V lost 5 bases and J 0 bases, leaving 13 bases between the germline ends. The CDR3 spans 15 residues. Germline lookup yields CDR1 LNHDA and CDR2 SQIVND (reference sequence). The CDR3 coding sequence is TGTGCCAGTAGTCCCTACGGACGTGTGAACACTGAAGCTTTCTTT. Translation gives CASSPYGRVNTEAFF.

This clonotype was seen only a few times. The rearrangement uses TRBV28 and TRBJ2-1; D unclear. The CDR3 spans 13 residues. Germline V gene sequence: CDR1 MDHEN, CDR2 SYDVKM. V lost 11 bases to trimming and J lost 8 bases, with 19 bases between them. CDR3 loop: CAGRDKWYHEQFF. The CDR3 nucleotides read TGTGCCGGACGAGATAAATGGTACCATGAGCAGTTCTTC.

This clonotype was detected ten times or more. In nucleotides, the CDR3 is TGTGCCAGCAGTTTCATAGGACAGGGGATCTACGAGCAGTACTTC. Translating it yields CASSFIGQGIYEQYF. V usage is TRBV12-3 or TRBV12-4 and J usage is TRBJ2-7; TRBD1 matches at 9 bases. After removal of 3 bases from V and 3 bases from J, the junction contained 6 bases not matched to a gene. The CDR3 is made up of 15 amino acids.

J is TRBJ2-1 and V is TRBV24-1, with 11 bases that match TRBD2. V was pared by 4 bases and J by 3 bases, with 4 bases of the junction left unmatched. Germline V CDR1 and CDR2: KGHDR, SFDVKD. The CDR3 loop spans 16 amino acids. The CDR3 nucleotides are TGTGCCACCAGTGAGCCGACTAGCGGGGTCTACAATGAGCAGTTCTTC. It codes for CATSEPTSGVYNEQFF.